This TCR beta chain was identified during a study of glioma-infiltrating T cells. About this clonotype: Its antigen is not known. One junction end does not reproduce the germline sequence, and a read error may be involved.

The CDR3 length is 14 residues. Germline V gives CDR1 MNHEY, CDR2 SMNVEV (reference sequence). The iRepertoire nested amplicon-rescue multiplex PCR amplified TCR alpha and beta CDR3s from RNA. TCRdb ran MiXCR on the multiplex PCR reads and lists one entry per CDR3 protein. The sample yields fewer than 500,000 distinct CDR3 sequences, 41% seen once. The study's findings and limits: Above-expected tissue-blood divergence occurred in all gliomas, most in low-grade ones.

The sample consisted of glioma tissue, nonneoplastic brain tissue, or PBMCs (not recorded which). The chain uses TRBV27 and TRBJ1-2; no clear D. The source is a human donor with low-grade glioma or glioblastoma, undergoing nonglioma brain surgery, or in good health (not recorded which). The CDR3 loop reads CASSLDHRAHGYTF. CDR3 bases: TGTGCCAGCAGTTTAGATCATAGGGCCCATGGCTACACATTC.